This note documents a single TCR beta chain sequence. What it binds is unknown. The authors prepared UMI-labeled TRB cDNA libraries by 5' RACE. From its re-call of the 5' RACE reads, TCRdb lists each CDR3 protein once, without DNA. The ten most abundant clones cover around 0.51% of a sample with tens of thousands of distinct CDR3 sequences. CDR1 and CDR2 from the germline V gene are SGHDT and YYEEEE. This CDR3 comprises 13 residues. This sample is drawn from a study of CXCR3-negative and CXCR3-positive naive CD8 T cells. Whole-study context: The dataset comprises about 135 million TRB reads in total, with about 1.5 +/- 0.3 million reads per library.

Study-wide results and limits: In naive cells, CXCR3-negative and CXCR3-positive subsets had similar TRBV-TRBJ usage; memory cells differed. Greater hydrophobicity was found in TRB CDR3s of CXCR3-positive naive cells than of CXCR3-negative naive cells.

The V gene is TRBV5-6, the J gene TRBJ1-4; there is no DNA to check the TCRdb D call of TRBD1. The receptor was derived from a human donor in good health. Some clones in this sample may be carry-over from other donors' samples. The sample consisted of naive CXCR3+ CD8+ T cells from blood. Specified subset: CD45RO-CCR7+CD27+CD95- naive CD8+ T cells expressing CXCR3 (TNR3+). Here the CDR3 reads CASSSPEDEKLFF.